Below are 27 T cell receptor beta chains sequenced from a single sample in a study of shared clonotypes between healthy human individuals. Naivety among CD8 cells was defined by CD45RO negativity and positive CCR7 selection, thereby excluding terminally differentiated effector memory CD45RA+ cells. The table came from immunoSEQ multiplex PCR; TCRdb's copy has only in-frame clones and leaves some out. The sample lists millions of clones, approximately 94% occurring once. Sequencing input: naive CD8+ T cells from PBMCs. These receptors all come from a man between 18 and 29 years old in good health. Some clones in this sample may be carry-over from other donors' samples.

V and J are TRBV9 and TRBJ1-1; 8 bases are a match to TRBD1. V gave up 3 bases and J gave up 5 bases; unmatched junction bases: 9. The CDR3 has 15 residues. The germline V gene has CDR1 SGDLS and CDR2 YYNGEE. The CDR3 bases are TGTGCCAGCAGCGCCCGACGGACAGGGCTTACTGAAGCTTTCTTT. This encodes CASSARRTGLTEAFF.

The chain is built from TRBV4-3 and TRBJ2-5; D remains unclear. V was trimmed by 0 bases and J by 1 base, leaving 9 bases between them. Looked up from germline, CDR1 is LGHNA and CDR2 is YSLEER. The length of the CDR3 is 15 residues. The CDR3 protein is CASSQDQGLQETQYF. The CDR3, as DNA: TGCGCCAGCAGCCAAGATCAAGGCCTCCAAGAGACCCAGTACTTC.

The chain couples TRBV5-1 to TRBJ1-4, with D hard to call. Germline V gene lookup returns CDR1 SGHRS and CDR2 YFSETQ. The CDR3 runs 14 residues. Trimming stripped 1 base from V and 7 bases from J, with 11 bases between. The CDR3 reads CASSLRSPGEKLFF. The CDR3 DNA sequence: TGCGCCAGCAGCTTGAGGTCCCCTGGTGAAAAACTGTTTTTT.

The chain links TRBV7-9 to TRBJ2-7; 9 nucleotides line up with TRBD2. The germline V gene encodes CDR1 SEHNR and CDR2 FQNEAQ (reference sequence). Trimming cost V 4 bases and J 5 bases; bases outside gene matches: 12. There are 16 residues in the CDR3. The DNA for the CDR3 is TGTGCCAGCAGCTCAGTTATAGCGGGAGCTGAAAACGAGCAGTACTTC. The encoded protein is CASSSVIAGAENEQYF. The variable domain in full, completed from reference TRBV7-9 and TRBJ2-7, reads DTGVSQNPRHKITKRGQNVTFRCDPISEHNRLYWYRQTLGQGPEFLTYFQNEAQLEKSRLLSDRFSAERPKGSFSTLEIQRTEQGDSAMYLCASSSVIAGAENEQYFGPGTRLTVT.

The chain combines TRBV9 with TRBJ2-7; no firm D call. Germline values: CDR1 SGDLS, CDR2 YYNGEE. V was trimmed by 0 bases and J by 3 bases, leaving 13 bases between them. The CDR3 is made up of 15 amino acids. The CDR3 DNA sequence: TGTGCCAGCAGCGTAGGAGAGTATTATGGCTACGAGCAGTACTTC. Protein sequence: CASSVGEYYGYEQYF.

This sequence joins TRBV6-1 and TRBJ1-3; D unresolved. V shed 1 base and J shed 2 bases, with 9 bases lying between them. There are 15 residues in the CDR3. Germline V gene data show CDR1 as MNHNS and CDR2 as SASEGT. CDR3 nucleotides: TGTGCCAGCAGTGAAGGATCGGGCCCTGGAAACACCATATATTTT. Protein product: CASSEGSGPGNTIYF.

The chain has TRBV7-9 and TRBJ2-5; 14 bases match TRBD2. The CDR3 covers 15 residues. V was clipped by 5 bases and J by 4 bases; unmatched bases: 3. CDR1 is SEHNR, CDR2 FQNEAQ, per germline (reference sequence). CDR3 bases: TGTGCCAGCAGCATTGGACTAGCGGGAGGAGAGACCCAGTACTTC. It yields the protein CASSIGLAGGETQYF.

The chain recombines TRBV7-2 with TRBJ1-2; D gene ambiguous. There are 14 residues in the CDR3. Germline V CDR1 and CDR2: SGHTA, FQGNSA. Trimming left V 4 bases short and J 4 bases short, with 13 bases between. CDR3 DNA sequence: TGTGCCAGCAGCTATCCGGGAGCCCTCTATGGCTACACCTTC. Protein: CASSYPGALYGYTF.

The genes are TRBV7-9 and TRBJ1-1; D may be TRBD1 (6 bases). In germline, CDR1 is SEHNR, CDR2 FQNEAQ (reference sequence). The V end lost 0 bases, the J end lost 4 bases, and 9 bases lay between the germline ends. There are 14 residues in the CDR3. In DNA, the CDR3 is TGTGCCAGCAGCTTAGCGGTAGGGGGCACTGAAGCTTTCTTT. Amino acids: CASSLAVGGTEAFF.

The genes are TRBV28 and TRBJ2-7; TRBD2 agrees at 7 bases. V lost 6 bases, J lost 6 bases, and 8 bases stayed unmatched. The V gene's germline CDR1 is MDHEN and CDR2 SYDVKM. The CDR3 contains 13 residues. The CDR3 protein is CASSLQAGVEQYF. CDR3 DNA sequence: TGTGCCAGCAGCCTCCAGGCGGGAGTCGAGCAGTACTTC.

This sequence joins TRBV9 and TRBJ2-2, with D perhaps matching TRBD2 (6 bases). Germline V CDR1 and CDR2: SGDLS, YYNGEE. V dropped 0 bases and J dropped 0 bases, with 18 bases sitting between them. The CDR3 has 19 residues. CDR3 DNA sequence: TGTGCCAGCAGCGTAGCTATTGACGGCGGGACCGCGAACACCGGGGAGCTGTTTTTT. Residues: CASSVAIDGGTANTGELFF.

The CDR3: CSVEVGGLSYNEQFF. For the CDR3, the DNA is TGCAGCGTTGAAGTGGGGGGACTCTCCTACAATGAGCAGTTCTTC. The chain recombines TRBV29-1 with TRBJ2-1, with a tentative D call TRBD2 (6 bases). This CDR3 comprises 15 residues. Germline CDR1 is SQVTM and CDR2 is ANQGSEA. V lost 1 base and J lost 0, with 10 bases in between.

The chain has TRBV11-2 and TRBJ2-3; D perhaps matches TRBD1 (6 bases). This CDR3 is 12 amino acids long. V lost 3 bases, J lost 6 bases, and 7 bases lay in between. The germline V gene encodes CDR1 SGHAT and CDR2 FQNNGV. This chain's CDR3 is CASSFDRDTQYF. The CDR3 DNA sequence: TGTGCCAGCAGCTTTGACAGGGATACGCAGTATTTT.

This clone came up once. V and J are TRBV21-1 and TRBJ2-3. TRBV21-1 is annotated as a pseudogene. The CDR3 totals 15 residues. The CDR3 reads CASSKGQPGIGTQYF. For the CDR3, the DNA is TGTGCCAGCAGCAAAGGACAGCCCGGGATAGGTACGCAGTATTTT.

The chain recombines TRBV10-3 with TRBJ2-7, with no clear D. Germline CDR1 and CDR2: ENHRY and SYGVKD. The V end was cut by 0 bases, the J end by 0 bases, with 3 bases between. This CDR3 is 13 amino acids long. CDR3 region: CAISESISYEQYF. Written as DNA, the CDR3 is TGTGCCATCAGTGAGTCGATCTCCTACGAGCAGTACTTC.

The rearrangement links TRBV27 to TRBJ1-4, with a weak D call TRBD1 (5 bases). There are 17 residues in the CDR3. V was clipped by 5 bases and J by 6 bases, with 22 bases between them. The germline gives CDR1 MNHEY, CDR2 SMNVEV (reference sequence). The CDR3 spells CASSQRDANSGHEKLFF. The CDR3 DNA is TGTGCCAGCAGTCAACGGGACGCCAACTCGGGCCATGAAAAACTGTTTTTT.

The table lists this clone with a count of one. The chain joins TRBV27 to TRBJ1-2; D may be TRBD1 (5 bases). Trimming removed 5 bases from V and 4 bases from J, with 14 bases in between. The germline CDR1 and CDR2 sequences are MNHEY and SMNVEV (reference sequence). The CDR3 spans 14 residues. The DNA of the CDR3 is TGTGCCAGCAGTCCAGGGCCCGCGAGCTATGGCTACACCTTC. Its translation: CASSPGPASYGYTF.

This sequence joins TRBV11-2 and TRBJ2-7; D ambiguous. CDR3 length equals 12 residues. Germline V gene sequence: CDR1 SGHAT, CDR2 FQNNGV. V lost 2 bases, J lost 6 bases, and 8 bases lay in between. This CDR3 is CASSLRRFEQYF. Here the CDR3 DNA reads TGTGCCAGCAGCTTACGTAGGTTCGAGCAGTACTTC.

This chain connects TRBV5-5 to TRBJ2-2; D is unclear. Germline V CDR1 and CDR2: SGHKS, YYEKEE (reference sequence). V was pared by 1 base and J by 7 bases, with 11 bases between. The CDR3 consists of 14 residues. This CDR3 reads CASSLYRVLGELFF. The CDR3 DNA is TGTGCCAGCAGCTTGTATCGGGTGCTCGGGGAGCTGTTTTTT. The complete variable domain, with remaining parts taken from reference TRBV5-5 and TRBJ2-2, reads DAGVTQSPTHLIKTRGQQVTLRCSPISGHKSVSWYQQVLGQGPQFIFQYYEKEERGRGNFPDRFSARQFPNYSSELNVNALLLGDSALYLCASSLYRVLGELFFGEGSRLTVL.

This CDR3 reads CSVELGGRSHNEQFF. CDR3 DNA: TGCAGCGTTGAATTAGGCGGGAGAAGCCACAATGAGCAGTTCTTC. The chain employs TRBV29-1 and TRBJ2-1; 7 bases line up with TRBD2. The length of the CDR3 is 15 residues. The germline V gene has CDR1 SQVTM and CDR2 ANQGSEA. Trimming removed 2 bases from V and 5 bases from J; junction bases left unmatched: 9.

The V call is TRBV4-2, the J call TRBJ2-1; 9 positions match TRBD2. Germline CDR1 and CDR2: LGHNA and YNFKEQ. V trimming: 5 bases; J trimming: 7 bases; junction bases outside the gene matches: 6. CDR3 length: 14 amino acids. CDR3 bases: TGTGCCAGCAGCTTAGGCGCGGGAGGGAATGAGCAGTTCTTC. It yields the protein CASSLGAGGNEQFF.

The V and J genes are TRBV5-1 and TRBJ2-7; TRBD1 is a possible D gene (6 bases). The CDR3 loop spans 15 amino acids. Germline V gene data show CDR1 as SGHRS and CDR2 as YFSETQ. Between the trimmed V and J ends, which lost 4 bases and 3 bases, there was a span of 17 bases. In DNA form, the CDR3 reads TGCGCCAGCAGCGACCTGGACAGTCCTCGCTACGAGCAGTACTTC. Translating gives CASSDLDSPRYEQYF. Based on the CDR3 plus reference TRBV5-1 and TRBJ2-7, the full variable domain is KAGVTQTPRYLIKTRGQQVTLSCSPISGHRSVSWYQQTPGQGLQFLFEYFSETQRNKGNFPGRFSGRQFSNSRSEMNVSTLELGDSALYLCASSDLDSPRYEQYFGPGTRLTVT.

J is TRBJ2-2 and V is TRBV9; weak D call: TRBD1 (6 bases). V lost 0 bases and J 4 bases, leaving 10 bases between the germline ends. CDR3 length: 15 amino acids. Germline assignment: CDR1 SGDLS and CDR2 YYNGEE. DNA of the CDR3: TGTGCCAGCAGCGTAGTTGGGACACTCACCGGGGAGCTGTTTTTT. This translates into CASSVVGTLTGELFF.

V usage is TRBV7-9 and J usage is TRBJ1-1; D is unresolved. CDR1 and CDR2 from the germline V gene are SEHNR and FQNEAQ (reference sequence). The germline V and J ends were trimmed by 10 bases and 7 bases, with 4 bases remaining between them. The CDR3 is made up of 8 amino acids. The CDR3 region is CATGEAFF. In nucleotides, the CDR3 is TGTGCCACCGGTGAAGCTTTCTTT.

The chain is built from TRBV5-8 and TRBJ1-4; D gene unclear. CDR1 and CDR2 from the germline V gene are SGHTS and YDEGEE. The CDR3 extends over 15 amino acids. The V end was cut by 0 bases, the J end by 2 bases, with 8 bases between. CDR3 residues: CASSLERRTNEKLFF. DNA for the CDR3: TGTGCCAGCAGCTTGGAGCGGCGGACTAATGAAAAACTGTTTTTT. Full variable domain (rest looked up from reference TRBV5-8 and TRBJ1-4): EAGVTQSPTHLIKTRGQQATLRCSPISGHTSVYWYQQALGLGLQFLLWYDEGEERNRGNFPPRFSGRQFPNYSSELNVNALELEDSALYLCASSLERRTNEKLFFGSGTQLSVL.

V is TRBV11-2 and J is TRBJ2-7, with 11 bases lining up with TRBD2. This CDR3 has 17 amino acids. V was pared by 2 bases and J by 3 bases, with 9 bases of the junction left unmatched. Germline CDR1 reads SGHAT; CDR2 reads FQNNGV. The DNA of the CDR3 is TGTGCCAGCAGCTTATTCGCCTCTAGCGGGAGGATCTACGAGCAGTACTTC. Translation gives CASSLFASSGRIYEQYF.

Details on this clone: Other DNA sequences in the same sample also yield this CDR3. V and J are TRBV6-1 and TRBJ2-7, with 8 bases aligning to TRBD2. There are 14 residues in the CDR3. V dropped 3 bases and J dropped 2; count of bases not matched to a gene: 3. Germline V gives CDR1 MNHNS, CDR2 SASEGT. In DNA, the CDR3 is TGTGCCAGCAGTGAGAGCGGGGGTGCCTACGAGCAGTACTTC. Protein sequence: CASSESGGAYEQYF.